This T cell receptor (beta chain) comes out of a study of ipilimumab plus nivolumab after autologous stem cell transplantation. Some clones are missing from TCRdb's copy, which holds only in-frame ones; the method was immunoSEQ multiplex PCR. The repertoire consists of some 19,000 clones, with around 80% occurring once and the leading ten covering roughly 7.5%. The CDR3 consists of 12 residues. CDR1 MGHDK and CDR2 SYGVNS come from the germline V gene. Trimming pared 6 bases from V and 1 base from J, leaving 4 bases between. This specimen consisted of PBMCs, obtained in a trial of ipilimumab plus nivolumab as post-transplant consolidation. The clonotype was recovered from a male donor with diffuse large B-cell lymphoma. The V call is TRBV25-1, the J call TRBJ1-3; no firm D call. CDR3 bases: TGTGCCAGCAGCCTGTCTGGAAACACCATATATTTT. The encoded protein is CASSLSGNTIYF.